This entry lists 13 T cell receptor beta chains sequenced from one sample in a study of control samples from healthy donors and cancer patients. Libraries were prepared by immunoSEQ multiplex PCR; TCRdb keeps only in-frame clonotypes and omits some of them. The sample has approximately 140,000 clones, roughly nine tenths seen once. The sequenced material came from blood. The receptors come from a woman aged 30 to 39 in good health.

The rearrangement uses TRBV7-9 and TRBJ1-1; 7 bases align to TRBD1. The CDR3 is made up of 15 amino acids. V dropped 4 bases and J dropped 5; count of bases not matched to a gene: 10. The germline V gene encodes CDR1 SEHNR and CDR2 FQNEAQ (reference sequence). CDR3 sequence: CASSSSTGLVTEAFF. The CDR3 DNA is TGTGCCAGCAGCTCCTCGACAGGGCTGGTAACTGAAGCTTTCTTT.

V gene TRBV19 combines with J gene TRBJ1-6; D gene ambiguous. The CDR3 is made up of 16 amino acids. Trimming took off 1 base at V and 7 bases at J, with 14 bases between the two ends. In germline, CDR1 is LNHDA, CDR2 SQIVND (reference sequence). DNA for the CDR3: TGTGCCAGTAGTATAGGCCGAGTGATGGGCAATTCACCCCTCCACTTT. It translates to CASSIGRVMGNSPLHF.

This chain joins TRBV19 and TRBJ2-1; 9 nucleotides align to TRBD1. With 6 bases clipped from V and 10 bases from J, the junction kept 19 bases outside the gene matches. The CDR3 runs to 17 residues. CDR1 and CDR2 (germline): LNHDA, SQIVND (reference sequence). The CDR3 sequence is CASSHDRDRATSGEQFF. The CDR3 nucleotides are TGTGCCAGTAGCCACGACCGGGACAGGGCGACCAGCGGGGAGCAGTTCTTC.

The chain couples TRBV2 to TRBJ2-3, with TRBD2 matching over 8 bases. Germline trimming cut 1 base from V and 3 bases from J; bases unmatched to any gene: 15. Germline values: CDR1 SNHLY, CDR2 FYNNEI. CDR3 size: 19 residues. CDR3 DNA: TGTGCCAGCAGTGAAGGTTGGGTGTATGGCGGGAGGCTGACAGATACGCAGTATTTT. Protein product: CASSEGWVYGGRLTDTQYF.

The J gene is TRBJ2-7, the V gene TRBV28, with D uncertain. V was trimmed by 3 bases and J by 2 bases, leaving 11 bases between them. The germline CDR1 and CDR2 sequences are MDHEN and SYDVKM. The CDR3 has 14 amino acids. In DNA form, the CDR3 reads TGTGCCAGCAGTTTGGCTCCTCCGCCCTACGAGCAGTACTTC. Its protein is CASSLAPPPYEQYF.

This rearrangement joins TRBV10-3 to TRBJ1-2; 7 bases map to TRBD1. This CDR3 region has 17 residues. In germline, CDR1 is ENHRY, CDR2 SYGVKD. The V segment lost 4 bases and the J segment 2 bases; nucleotides outside the gene matches: 13. The DNA of the CDR3 is TGTGCCATCAGTGCGGGGGGACCTCAGGGGGAGAACTATGGCTACACCTTC. It specifies CAISAGGPQGENYGYTF.

V gene TRBV10-3 combines with J gene TRBJ2-7, with TRBD1 as a possible D gene (8 bases). The CDR3 totals 13 residues. V was trimmed by 4 bases and J by 5 bases, leaving 12 bases between them. The germline V gene has CDR1 ENHRY and CDR2 SYGVKD. The CDR3 coding sequence is TGTGCCATCAGTGGAACAGGGGGGGACGAGCAGTACTTC. Its translation is CAISGTGGDEQYF.

This clone has only one observation. This chain connects TRBV14 to TRBJ2-1; 8 nucleotides line up with TRBD2. V shed 0 bases and J 7 bases; nucleotides not matched to a gene: 11. This CDR3 comprises 17 residues. Germline V lookup: CDR1 SGHDN, CDR2 FVKESK. Here the CDR3 reads CASSQDLLSGRSNEQFF. Here the CDR3 DNA reads TGTGCCAGCAGCCAAGACCTCCTAAGCGGGAGATCGAATGAGCAGTTCTTC.

The chain carries TRBV4-2 and TRBJ2-5; TRBD2 is a possible D gene (6 bases). This CDR3 is built from 15 residues. Germline CDR1 is LGHNA and CDR2 is YNFKEQ. V was pared by 1 base and J by 3 bases, with 12 bases between. The CDR3 DNA reads as TGTGCCAGCAGCCAAGGAGGGAGGAACGAAGAGACCCAGTACTTC. Amino acids: CASSQGGRNEETQYF.

Concerning this clone: The sample holds other DNA sequences that translate to the same CDR3. This chain connects TRBV3-1 (or the pseudogene TRBV3-2) to TRBJ1-1; no definite D call. Germline V gene sequence: CDR1 LGHDT, CDR2 YNNKEL (reference sequence). This CDR3 is built from 12 residues. V was cut by 0 bases and J by 8 bases, with 7 bases left in between. The DNA for the CDR3 is TGTGCCAGCAGCCAAGACTCGGCAGAAGCTTTCTTT. Translation: CASSQDSAEAFF.

The chain links TRBV6-6 to TRBJ1-6, with D perhaps TRBD1 (5 bases). Germline V gene sequence: CDR1 MNHNY, CDR2 SVGAGI (reference sequence). CDR3 length: 14 residues. V lost 2 bases and J lost 7, with 9 bases in between. CDR3 loop: CASSYGDRNSPLHF. The CDR3 DNA is TGTGCCAGCAGTTACGGAGACAGAAATTCACCCCTCCACTTT.

V gene TRBV6-5 combines with J gene TRBJ1-1, with no clear D. This CDR3 spans 13 amino acids. CDR1 MNHEY and CDR2 SVGAGI come from the germline V gene. V shed 6 bases and J shed 7 bases, with 15 bases lying between them. The CDR3 DNA reads as TGTGCCAGCAGCCTAGGGAAAGGAGGTGAAGCTTTCTTT. It translates to CASSLGKGGEAFF.

In DNA, the CDR3 is TGTGCCAGCTCACCCGGGACTAGCGACTACGAGCAGTACTTC. Its protein is CASSPGTSDYEQYF. The genes are TRBV18 and TRBJ2-7; 10 nucleotides agree with TRBD2. Germline CDR1 is KGHSH and CDR2 is LQKENI. V shed 3 bases and J 3 bases; nucleotides not matched to a gene: 2. The CDR3 contains 14 residues.